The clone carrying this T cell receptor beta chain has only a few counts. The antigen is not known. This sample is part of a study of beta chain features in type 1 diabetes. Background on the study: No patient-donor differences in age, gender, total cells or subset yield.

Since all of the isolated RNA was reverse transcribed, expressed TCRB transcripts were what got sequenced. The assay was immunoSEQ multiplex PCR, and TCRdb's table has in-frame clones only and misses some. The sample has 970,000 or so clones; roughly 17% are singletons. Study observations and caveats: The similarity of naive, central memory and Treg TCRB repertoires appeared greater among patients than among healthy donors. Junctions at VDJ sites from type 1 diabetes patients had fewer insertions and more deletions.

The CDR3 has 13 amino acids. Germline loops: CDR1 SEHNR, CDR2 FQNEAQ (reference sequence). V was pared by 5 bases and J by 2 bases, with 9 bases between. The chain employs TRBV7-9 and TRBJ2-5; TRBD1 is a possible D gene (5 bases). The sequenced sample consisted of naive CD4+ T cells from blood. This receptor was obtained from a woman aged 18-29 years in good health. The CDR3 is CASSRQPQETQYF. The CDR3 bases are TGTGCCAGCAGCCGACAGCCTCAAGAGACCCAGTACTTC.